Presented here are 5 T cell receptor beta chains from one specimen sequenced in a study of blood T cell repertoires in COVID-19. The data were produced by immunoSEQ multiplex PCR, yet TCRdb's version contains in-frame clones alone and is incomplete. Altogether around 160,000 clones are present, approximately 87% being singletons, with the ten largest covering 10%. Sample: peripheral blood. The receptors derive from a woman between 65 and 79 years old with COVID-19, enrolled during active disease.

This chain joins TRBV5-1 and TRBJ2-7; TRBD1 matches 8 bases. This CDR3 region has 15 residues. V trimming: 4 bases; J trimming: 6 bases; junction bases outside the gene matches: 12. CDR1 and CDR2 (germline): SGHRS, YFSETQ. The CDR3, as DNA: TGCGCCAGCAGCGGGGCGACAGGGGAAGGTCTCGAGCAGTACTTC. Translated, it gives CASSGATGEGLEQYF.

This clone was counted only a few times. This rearrangement joins TRBV5-1 to TRBJ1-4; 9 positions match TRBD1. Germline CDR1 reads SGHRS; CDR2 reads YFSETQ. The V gene end was trimmed by 4 bases and the J gene end by 5 bases; junction bases not matched to a gene: 3. This CDR3 spans 14 amino acids. CDR3: CASSGGQGNEKLFF. As DNA, the CDR3 is TGCGCCAGCAGCGGGGGACAGGGCAATGAAAAACTGTTTTTT.

The chain combines TRBV3-1 (or the pseudogene TRBV3-2) with TRBJ2-3; 8 nucleotides line up with TRBD2. CDR1 and CDR2 (germline): LGHDT, YNNKEL (reference sequence). The CDR3 is made up of 16 amino acids. J lost 1 base, V lost 4 bases, and 7 bases had no gene match. CDR3 in DNA: TGTGCCAGCAGCCCCTTGCGGGGGGCCGGCACAGATACGCAGTATTTT. Protein sequence: CASSPLRGAGTDTQYF.

The rearrangement joins TRBV19 to TRBJ2-3; D perhaps matches TRBD1 (6 bases). Germline lookup yields CDR1 LNHDA and CDR2 SQIVND (reference sequence). The CDR3 is 15 amino acids. Trimming shortened V by 5 bases and J by 6 bases, and 18 bases separated the two germline ends. The CDR3 DNA reads as TGTGCCAGTAGTGGGCCACCGACAGGACTGGATACGCAGTATTTT. Its protein is CASSGPPTGLDTQYF.

The rearrangement links TRBV6-1 to TRBJ2-7; possibly TRBD1 for D (6 bases). The CDR3 runs 15 residues. Germline values: CDR1 MNHNS, CDR2 SASEGT. Trimming shortened V by 2 bases and J by 6 bases, and 17 bases separated the two germline ends. The CDR3 nucleotides are TGTGCCAGCAGTGAATTGATCCAGGGGTTGGGCGAGCAGTACTTC. This translates into CASSELIQGLGEQYF.